Reported below is one TCR beta chain. This entry belongs to a study of technical replicates of blood from a handful of donors. This CDR3 is built from 19 residues. V lost 1 base and J lost 5; bases outside the gene matches: 17. Germline V lookup: CDR1 MGHRA, CDR2 YSYEKL. This table comes from immunoSEQ multiplex PCR, and its TCRdb copy is limited to in-frame clones, with some not included. The repertoire has 73,000 or so clones, roughly 90% of them found once; the top ten carry 0.25%. The sample comprised T cells isolated from PBMCs. The source of this sequence is a human donor in good health. The V call is TRBV4-1, the J call TRBJ2-5; 9 bases fit TRBD1. The CDR3 region has the DNA TGCGCCAGCAGCCAAGTAGTTTTAGGGGGACAGGGACTTTTGGAGACCCAGTACTTC. This translates into CASSQVVLGGQGLLETQYF.